What follows are 9 T cell receptor beta chains derived from one specimen sequenced in a study of blood T cell repertoires in COVID-19 (dated by TCRdb to the early 2020s). The library was generated by the immunoSEQ multiplex PCR assay. In TCRdb, the immuneACCESS table is reduced to in-frame sequences with V and J assigned. These tables do not hold every clone; where another copy was compared, an unresolved V gene accounts for under half, and the others remain unexplained. The sample contains about 220,000 clones, about 88% of them found a single time. 2.6% of the sample is in the top ten clones. The sequenced sample was PBMCs or T cells enriched from blood (not recorded which). The receptors stem from a woman in her twenties or thirties who had recovered from COVID-19.

The rearrangement uses TRBV29-1 and TRBJ1-2; D is unresolved. Germline V gives CDR1 SQVTM, CDR2 ANQGSEA. The ends were cut back, 5 bases at V and 3 bases at J, with 7 bases in the middle. This CDR3 is built from 11 residues. For the CDR3, the DNA is TGCAGCGTTCTCAGCGACTATGGCTACACCTTC. Residues: CSVLSDYGYTF.

This chain connects TRBV13 to TRBJ2-3, with 9 bases lining up with TRBD1. The CDR3 is 14 residues long. Germline V gene lookup returns CDR1 PRHDT and CDR2 FYEKMQ (reference sequence). V lost 5 bases, J lost 5 bases, and 5 bases stayed unmatched. The CDR3 sequence is CASSTTGGVDTQYF. CDR3 DNA: TGTGCCAGCAGCACTACAGGGGGCGTAGATACGCAGTATTTT. The full variable domain, in which reference TRBV13 and TRBJ2-3 provide the parts outside the CDR3, is AAGVIQSPRHLIKEKRETATLKCYPIPRHDTVYWYQQGPGQDPQFLISFYEKMQSDKGSIPDRFSAQQFSDYHSELNMSSLELGDSALYFCASSTTGGVDTQYFGPGTRLTVL.

The chain recombines TRBV5-1 with TRBJ1-2; TRBD1 matches 7 bases. This CDR3 has 14 amino acids. The ends lost 3 bases at V and 8 bases at J; junction bases unmatched: 10. CDR1 is SGHRS and CDR2 is YFSETQ in the germline V gene. The CDR3 region has the DNA TGCGCCAGCAGCTCAATCGGGACAGAAATCGGCTACACCTTC. Translated: CASSSIGTEIGYTF.

Only a few counts were recorded for this clone. V and J are TRBV10-3 and TRBJ2-6; possibly TRBD2 for D (6 bases). The CDR3 is made up of 15 amino acids. Per the germline V gene, CDR1 is ENHRY and CDR2 is SYGVKD. With 8 bases removed from V and 1 base from J, the gap between germline ends came to 12 bases. DNA of the CDR3: TGTGCCATCGGGGGTGGAGGGTCTGGGGCCAACGTCCTGACTTTC. Translated, it gives CAIGGGGSGANVLTF.

The genes are TRBV14 and TRBJ2-1; unclear D gene. There are 13 residues in the CDR3. Trimming stripped 5 bases from V and 2 bases from J, with 7 bases between. Germline-derived CDR1 and CDR2 are SGHDN and FVKESK. CDR3: CASSSHPYNEQFF. In nucleotides, the CDR3 is TGTGCCAGCAGCTCACACCCCTACAATGAGCAGTTCTTC.

This chain links TRBV4-1 with TRBJ1-2; 7 nucleotides match TRBD1. CDR3 length equals 13 residues. Germline values: CDR1 MGHRA, CDR2 YSYEKL. V trimming: 0 bases; J trimming: 14 bases; junction bases outside the gene matches: 9. The CDR3 sequence: CASSQEVGQARTF. The CDR3 region has the DNA TGCGCCAGCAGCCAAGAAGTCGGACAGGCGAGGACCTTC.

The genes are TRBV6-5 and TRBJ1-2, with unresolved D. The V and J ends lost 5 bases and 8 bases respectively, with 9 bases between them. This CDR3 comprises 11 residues. Germline-derived CDR1 and CDR2 are MNHEY and SVGAGI. CDR3 sequence: CASSLERGYTF. Here the CDR3 DNA reads TGTGCCAGCAGTCTAGAGAGGGGCTACACCTTC.

The chain is built from TRBV14 and TRBJ1-1; D gene ambiguous. The V gene lost 4 bases and the J gene lost 4 bases, with 13 bases spanning the gap. This CDR3 region has 14 residues. Germline lookup yields CDR1 SGHDN and CDR2 FVKESK. The CDR3 sequence: CASSRLGGFTEAFF. CDR3 bases: TGTGCCAGCAGCCGGTTGGGAGGATTCACTGAAGCTTTCTTT.

The CDR3 here is CAIKFAGGPVNEQFF. The CDR3 DNA reads as TGTGCCATCAAGTTTGCGGGGGGGCCGGTCAATGAGCAGTTCTTC. The chain recombines TRBV10-3 with TRBJ2-1; 9 nucleotides line up with TRBD2. The length of the CDR3 is 15 residues. After removal of 7 bases from V and 6 bases from J, the junction contained 10 bases not matched to a gene. Per the germline V gene, CDR1 is ENHRY and CDR2 is SYGVKD.